A single sample is the source of the 3 T cell receptor beta chains below, sequenced in a study of shared clonotypes between healthy human individuals. Repertoires were generated with immunoSEQ multiplex PCR, while TCRdb's copy carries only in-frame clones and drops some. This repertoire shows 2,500,000 or so clones, approximately 90% found once; its top ten account for 0.37%. Sequencing used naive CD4+ T cells from PBMCs. The subset is: CD45RA+ positively selected. Source of these receptors: a man aged 18 to 29 in good health. Some clones in this sample may be carry-over from other donors' samples.

The gene calls are TRBV7-8 and TRBJ2-7, with 9 positions matching TRBD2. There are 15 residues in the CDR3. CDR1 SGHVS and CDR2 FQNEAQ come from the germline V gene. Trimming at V came to 5 bases and at J to 2 bases, leaving 7 bases not matched to a gene. CDR3 DNA sequence: TGTGCCAGCAGCATCATAGCGGGAGTCCCCTACGAGCAGTACTTC. Encoded protein: CASSIIAGVPYEQYF.

This clone has more than one count but fewer than ten. The J gene is TRBJ2-7, the V gene TRBV5-1, with D perhaps assigned TRBD1 or TRBD2 (5 bases each). V was clipped by 2 bases and J by 4 bases, with 13 bases between them. The CDR3 consists of 14 residues. Germline loops: CDR1 SGHRS, CDR2 YFSETQ. The DNA of the CDR3 is TGCGCCAGCAGCTTCGCGCAGGGACCTTACGAGCAGTACTTC. It translates to CASSFAQGPYEQYF.

A word on this clone: Additional DNA sequences in this sample encode the identical CDR3. The V and J genes are TRBV6-5 and TRBJ1-3, with a possible D match to TRBD1 (6 bases). V lost 6 bases, J lost 2 bases, and 14 bases lay in between. The CDR3 runs to 15 residues. The germline gives CDR1 MNHEY, CDR2 SVGAGI. The CDR3 nucleotides read TGTGCCAGCAGCCTCGACAGGCGTACTGGAAACACCATATATTTT. Its protein is CASSLDRRTGNTIYF.